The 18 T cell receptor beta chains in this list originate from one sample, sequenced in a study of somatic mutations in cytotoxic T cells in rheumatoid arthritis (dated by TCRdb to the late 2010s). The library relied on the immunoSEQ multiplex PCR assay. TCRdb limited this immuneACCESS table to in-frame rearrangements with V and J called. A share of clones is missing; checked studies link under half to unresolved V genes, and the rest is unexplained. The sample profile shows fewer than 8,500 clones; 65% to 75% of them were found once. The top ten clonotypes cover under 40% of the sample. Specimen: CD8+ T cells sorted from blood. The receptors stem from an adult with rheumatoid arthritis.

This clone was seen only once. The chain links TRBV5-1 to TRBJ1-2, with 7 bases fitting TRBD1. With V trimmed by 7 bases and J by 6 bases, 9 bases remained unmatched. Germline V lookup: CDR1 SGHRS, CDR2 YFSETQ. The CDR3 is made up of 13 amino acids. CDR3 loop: CASRGEGADGYTF. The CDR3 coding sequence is TGCGCCAGCCGGGGAGAGGGGGCCGATGGCTACACCTTC.

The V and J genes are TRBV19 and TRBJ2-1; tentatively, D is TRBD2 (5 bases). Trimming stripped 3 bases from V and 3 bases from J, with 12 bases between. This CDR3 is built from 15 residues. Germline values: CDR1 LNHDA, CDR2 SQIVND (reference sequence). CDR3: CASSMADSLYNEQFF. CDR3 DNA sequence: TGTGCCAGTAGTATGGCGGACTCTCTCTACAATGAGCAGTTCTTC.

This chain's CDR3 is CASSLQGNPHNEQFF. The CDR3 region has the DNA TGCGCCAGCAGCTTACAGGGGAACCCCCACAATGAGCAGTTCTTC. The chain combines TRBV5-1 with TRBJ2-1; 7 bases align to TRBD1. The ends lost 2 bases at V and 5 bases at J; junction bases unmatched: 7. CDR1 and CDR2 (germline): SGHRS, YFSETQ. The CDR3 runs to 15 residues. The complete variable domain, with remaining parts taken from reference TRBV5-1 and TRBJ2-1, reads KAGVTQTPRYLIKTRGQQVTLSCSPISGHRSVSWYQQTPGQGLQFLFEYFSETQRNKGNFPGRFSGRQFSNSRSEMNVSTLELGDSALYLCASSLQGNPHNEQFFGPGTRLTVL.

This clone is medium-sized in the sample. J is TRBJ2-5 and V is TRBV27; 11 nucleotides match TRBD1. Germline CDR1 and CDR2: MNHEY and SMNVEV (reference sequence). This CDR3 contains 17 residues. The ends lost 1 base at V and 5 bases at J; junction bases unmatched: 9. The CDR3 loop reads CASSLWGGTGGKETQYF. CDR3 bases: TGTGCCAGCAGTTTATGGGGTGGGACAGGGGGGAAGGAGACCCAGTACTTC.

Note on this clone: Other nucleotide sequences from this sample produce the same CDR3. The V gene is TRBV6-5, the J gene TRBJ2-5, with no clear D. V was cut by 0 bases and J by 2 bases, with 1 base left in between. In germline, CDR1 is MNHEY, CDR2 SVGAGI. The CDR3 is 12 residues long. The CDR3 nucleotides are TGTGCCAGCAGTTACTCGCAAGAGACCCAGTACTTC. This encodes CASSYSQETQYF.

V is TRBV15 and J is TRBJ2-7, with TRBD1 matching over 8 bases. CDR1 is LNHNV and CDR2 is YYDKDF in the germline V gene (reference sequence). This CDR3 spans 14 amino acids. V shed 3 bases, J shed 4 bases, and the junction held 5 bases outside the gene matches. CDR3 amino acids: CATSRGTGSYEQYF. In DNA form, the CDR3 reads TGTGCCACCAGCAGGGGGACAGGTTCTTACGAGCAGTACTTC.

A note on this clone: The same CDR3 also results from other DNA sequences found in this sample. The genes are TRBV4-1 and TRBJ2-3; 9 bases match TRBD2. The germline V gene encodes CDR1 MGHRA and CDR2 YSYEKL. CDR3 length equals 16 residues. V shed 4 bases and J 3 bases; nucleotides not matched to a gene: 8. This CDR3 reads CASSPFLSGGTDTQYF. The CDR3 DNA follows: TGCGCCAGCAGCCCCTTCCTTAGCGGGGGTACAGATACGCAGTATTTT.

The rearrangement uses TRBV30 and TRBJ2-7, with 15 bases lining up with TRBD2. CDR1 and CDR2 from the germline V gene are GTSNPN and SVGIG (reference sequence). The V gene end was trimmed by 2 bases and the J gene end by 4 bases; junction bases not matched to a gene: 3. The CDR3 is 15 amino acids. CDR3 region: CAWSSGTSGRYEQYF. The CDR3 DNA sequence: TGTGCCTGGAGTTCCGGGACTAGCGGGAGGTACGAGCAGTACTTC. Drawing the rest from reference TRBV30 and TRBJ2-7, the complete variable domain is SQTIHQWPATLVQPVGSPLSLECTVEGTSNPNLYWYRQAAGRGLQLLFYSVGIGQISSEVPQNLSASRPQDRQFILSSKKLLLSDSGFYLCAWSSGTSGRYEQYFGPGTRLTVT.

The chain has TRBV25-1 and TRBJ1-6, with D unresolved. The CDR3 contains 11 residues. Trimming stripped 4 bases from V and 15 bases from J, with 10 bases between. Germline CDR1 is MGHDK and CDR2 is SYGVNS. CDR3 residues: CASSVSAHLHF. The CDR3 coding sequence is TGTGCCAGCAGTGTATCCGCGCACCTCCACTTT.

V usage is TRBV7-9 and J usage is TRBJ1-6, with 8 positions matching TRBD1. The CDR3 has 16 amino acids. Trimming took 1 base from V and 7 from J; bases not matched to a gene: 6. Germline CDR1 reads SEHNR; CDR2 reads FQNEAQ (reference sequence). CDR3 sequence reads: CASSLGDRGRNSPLHF. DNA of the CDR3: TGTGCCAGCAGCTTAGGAGACAGGGGCCGGAATTCACCCCTCCACTTT.

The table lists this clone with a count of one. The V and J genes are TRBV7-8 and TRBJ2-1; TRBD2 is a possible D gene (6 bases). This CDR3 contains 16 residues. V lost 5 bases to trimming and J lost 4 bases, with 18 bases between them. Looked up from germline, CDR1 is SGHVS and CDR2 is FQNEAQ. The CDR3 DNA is TGTGCCAGCAGCGTTTTCGGGGGAACTTTTTACAATGAGCAGTTCTTC. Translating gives CASSVFGGTFYNEQFF.

CDR3 residues: CASSPLKGGEKLFF. The CDR3, as DNA: TGTGCCAGCAGCCCCCTGAAGGGAGGGGAAAAACTGTTTTTT. V and J are TRBV4-2 and TRBJ1-4; D gene uncertain. The CDR3 covers 14 residues. Trimming left V 4 bases short and J 8 bases short, with 14 bases between. Germline assignment: CDR1 LGHNA and CDR2 YNFKEQ.

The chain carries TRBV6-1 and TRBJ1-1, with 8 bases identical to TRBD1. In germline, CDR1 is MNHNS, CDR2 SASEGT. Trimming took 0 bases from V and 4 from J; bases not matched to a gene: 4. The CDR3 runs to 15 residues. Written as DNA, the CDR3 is TGTGCCAGCAGTGAAGCACCCACAGGGGGCACTGAAGCTTTCTTT. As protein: CASSEAPTGGTEAFF.

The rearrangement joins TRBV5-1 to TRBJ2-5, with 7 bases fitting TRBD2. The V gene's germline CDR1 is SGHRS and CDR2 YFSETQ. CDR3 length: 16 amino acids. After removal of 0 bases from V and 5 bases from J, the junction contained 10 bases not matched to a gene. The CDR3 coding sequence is TGCGCCAGCAGCTTGGCCTTGGATAGCGGGCGCGAGACCCAGTACTTC. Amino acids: CASSLALDSGRETQYF.

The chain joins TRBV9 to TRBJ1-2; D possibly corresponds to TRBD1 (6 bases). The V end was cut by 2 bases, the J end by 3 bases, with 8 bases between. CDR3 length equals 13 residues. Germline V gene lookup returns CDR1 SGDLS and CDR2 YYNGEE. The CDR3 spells CASSVRQDYGYTF. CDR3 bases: TGTGCCAGCAGCGTGAGACAGGACTATGGCTACACCTTC.

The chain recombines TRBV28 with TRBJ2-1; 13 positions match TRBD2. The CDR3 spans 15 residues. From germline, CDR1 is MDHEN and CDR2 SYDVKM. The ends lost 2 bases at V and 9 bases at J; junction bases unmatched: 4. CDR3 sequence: CASSLTSGGASEQFF. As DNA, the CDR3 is TGTGCCAGCAGTTTAACTAGCGGGGGGGCGAGTGAGCAGTTCTTC.

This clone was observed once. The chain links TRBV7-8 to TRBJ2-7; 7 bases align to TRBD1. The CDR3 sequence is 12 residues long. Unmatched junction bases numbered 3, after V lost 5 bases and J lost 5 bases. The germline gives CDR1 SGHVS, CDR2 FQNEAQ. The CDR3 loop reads CASSRGTDEQYF. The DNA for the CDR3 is TGTGCCAGCAGCCGAGGGACAGACGAGCAGTACTTC. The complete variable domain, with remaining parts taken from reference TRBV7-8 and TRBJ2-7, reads GAGVSQSPRYKVAKRGQDVALRCDPISGHVSLFWYQQALGQGPEFLTYFQNEAQLDKSGLPSDRFFAERPEGSVSTLKIQRTQQEDSAVYLCASSRGTDEQYFGPGTRLTVT.

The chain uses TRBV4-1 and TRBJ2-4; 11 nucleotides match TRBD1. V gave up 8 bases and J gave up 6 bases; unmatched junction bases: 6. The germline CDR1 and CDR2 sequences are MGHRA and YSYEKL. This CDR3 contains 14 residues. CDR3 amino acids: CASRPGQGANIQYF. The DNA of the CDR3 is TGCGCCAGCCGCCCCGGACAGGGGGCAAACATTCAGTACTTC.